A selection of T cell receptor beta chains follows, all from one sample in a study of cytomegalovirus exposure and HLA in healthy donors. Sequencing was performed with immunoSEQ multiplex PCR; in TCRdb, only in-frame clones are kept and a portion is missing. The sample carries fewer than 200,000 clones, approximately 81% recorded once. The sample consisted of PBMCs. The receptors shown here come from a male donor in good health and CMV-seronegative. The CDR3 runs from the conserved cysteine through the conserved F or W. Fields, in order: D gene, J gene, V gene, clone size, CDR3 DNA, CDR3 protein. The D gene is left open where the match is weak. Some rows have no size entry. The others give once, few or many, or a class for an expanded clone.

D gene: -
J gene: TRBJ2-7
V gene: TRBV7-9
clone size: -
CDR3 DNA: TGTGCCAGCAGCTCACCCGGCTTGGGGGGGCAAACCTACGAGCAGTACTTC
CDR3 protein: CASSSPGLGGQTYEQYF

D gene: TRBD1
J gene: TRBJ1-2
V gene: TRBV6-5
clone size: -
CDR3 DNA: TGTGCCAGCAGTCCTCGACAGGGAGTTCGGTATGGCTACACCTTC
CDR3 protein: CASSPRQGVRYGYTF

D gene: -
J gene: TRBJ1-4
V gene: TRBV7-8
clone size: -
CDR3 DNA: TGTGCCAGCAGCCAATACAGGGTCTGGAACGAAAAACTGTTTTTT
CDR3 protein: CASSQYRVWNEKLFF

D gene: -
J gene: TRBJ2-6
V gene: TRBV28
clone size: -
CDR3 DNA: TGTGCCAGCAGTCCGGGTGGGGCCAACGTCCTGACTTTC
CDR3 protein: CASSPGGANVLTF

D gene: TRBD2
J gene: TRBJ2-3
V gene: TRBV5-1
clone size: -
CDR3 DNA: TGCGCCAGCAGCATCGTAGCGGGAGTGGCTAAAGATACGCAGTATTTT
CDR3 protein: CASSIVAGVAKDTQYF

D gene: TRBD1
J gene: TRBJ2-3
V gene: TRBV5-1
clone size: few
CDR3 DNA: TGCGCCAGCAGCTCTCGAAGGACAGGAAGCACAGATACGCAGTATTTT
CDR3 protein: CASSSRRTGSTDTQYF

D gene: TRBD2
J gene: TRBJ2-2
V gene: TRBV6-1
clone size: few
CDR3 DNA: TGTGCCAGCAAAGGGGGACTAGATTCCGGGGAGCTGTTTTTT
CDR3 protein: CASKGGLDSGELFF

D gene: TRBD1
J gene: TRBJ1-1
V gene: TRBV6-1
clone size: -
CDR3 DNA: TGTGCCAGCAGTGAATGGACAGGGGCAGGGACTGAAGCTTTCTTT
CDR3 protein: CASSEWTGAGTEAFF

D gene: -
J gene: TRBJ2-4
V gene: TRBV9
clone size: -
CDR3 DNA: TGTGCCAGCAGCGTAGCCCCTAAAAACATTCAGTACTTC
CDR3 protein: CASSVAPKNIQYF

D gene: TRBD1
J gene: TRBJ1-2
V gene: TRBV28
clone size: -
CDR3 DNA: TGTGCCAGCAGTCCCTACCCACAGGGGGAAAGCTATGGCTACACCTTC
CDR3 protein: CASSPYPQGESYGYTF

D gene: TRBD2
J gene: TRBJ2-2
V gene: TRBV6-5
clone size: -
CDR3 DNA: TGTGCCACAAAGGGACTAGGTAACACCGGGGAGCTGTTTTTT
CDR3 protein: CATKGLGNTGELFF

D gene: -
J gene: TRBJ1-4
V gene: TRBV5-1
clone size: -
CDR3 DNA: TGCGCCAGCAGCGGACAACCGCGAGAAAAACTGTTTTTT
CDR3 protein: CASSGQPREKLFF

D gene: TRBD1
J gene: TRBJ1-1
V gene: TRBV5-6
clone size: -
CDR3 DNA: TGTGCCAGCAGCGGAACAGGGGCCTGGATGAACACTGAAGCTTTCTTT
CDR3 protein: CASSGTGAWMNTEAFF

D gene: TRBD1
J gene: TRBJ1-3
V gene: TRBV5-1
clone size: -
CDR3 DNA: TGCGCCAGCAGCTTGGAGTCTGGACAGGGTGTGTACACCATATATTTT
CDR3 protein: CASSLESGQGVYTIYF

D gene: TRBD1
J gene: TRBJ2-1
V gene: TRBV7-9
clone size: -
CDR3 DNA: TGTGCCAGCAGCTTAGCCGACAGGGAGTTATACAATGAGCAGTTCTTC
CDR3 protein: CASSLADRELYNEQFF

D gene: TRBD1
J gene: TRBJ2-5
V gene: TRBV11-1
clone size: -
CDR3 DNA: TGTGCCAGCAGCAACCGGGACAGGGGTCTGATTGAGACCCAGTACTTC
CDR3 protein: CASSNRDRGLIETQYF

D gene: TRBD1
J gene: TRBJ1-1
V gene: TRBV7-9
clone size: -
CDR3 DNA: TGTTCCAGCAGCTTCAATCGGTGGGATGGACAGGGTGGGTTT
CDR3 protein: CSSSFNRWDGQGGF

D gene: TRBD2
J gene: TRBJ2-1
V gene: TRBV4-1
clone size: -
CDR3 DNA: TGCGCCAGCAGCCAGGCGACTAGCGGGACACAGTTCTTC
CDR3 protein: CASSQATSGTQFF

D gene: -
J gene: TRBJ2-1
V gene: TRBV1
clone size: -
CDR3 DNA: TGCACCAGCAGCCAAGAAGGGCGGGAGGGGACCAATGAGCAGTTCTTC
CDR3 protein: CTSSQEGREGTNEQFF

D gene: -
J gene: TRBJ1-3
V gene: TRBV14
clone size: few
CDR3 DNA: TGTGCCAGCAGCCCACTGGGGCCGAGCTCTGGAAACACCATATATTTT
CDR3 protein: CASSPLGPSSGNTIYF